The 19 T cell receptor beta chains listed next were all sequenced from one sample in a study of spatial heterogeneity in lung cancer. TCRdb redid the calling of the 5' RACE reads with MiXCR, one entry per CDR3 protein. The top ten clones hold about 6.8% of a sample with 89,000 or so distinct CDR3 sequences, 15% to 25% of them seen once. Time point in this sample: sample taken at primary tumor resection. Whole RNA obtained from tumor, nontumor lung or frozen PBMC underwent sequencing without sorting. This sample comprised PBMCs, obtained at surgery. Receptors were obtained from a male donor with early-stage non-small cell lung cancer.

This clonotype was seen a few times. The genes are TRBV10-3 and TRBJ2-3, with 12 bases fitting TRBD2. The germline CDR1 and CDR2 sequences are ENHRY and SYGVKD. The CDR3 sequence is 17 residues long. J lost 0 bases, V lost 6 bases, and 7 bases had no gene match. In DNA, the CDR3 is TGTGCCATCAGCTCAAGGACTAGCGGGATCAGCACAGATACGCAGTATTTT. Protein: CAISSRTSGISTDTQYF.

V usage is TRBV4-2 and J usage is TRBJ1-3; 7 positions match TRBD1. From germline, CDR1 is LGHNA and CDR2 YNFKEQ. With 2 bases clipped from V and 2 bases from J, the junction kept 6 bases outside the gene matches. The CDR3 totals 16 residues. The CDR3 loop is CASSQYGTDTGNTIYF. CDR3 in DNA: TGTGCCAGCAGCCAATACGGGACAGATACTGGAAACACCATATATTTT.

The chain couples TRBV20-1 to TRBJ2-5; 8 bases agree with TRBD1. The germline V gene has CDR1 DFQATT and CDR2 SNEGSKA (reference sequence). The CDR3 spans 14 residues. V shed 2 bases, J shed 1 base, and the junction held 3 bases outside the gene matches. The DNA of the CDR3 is TGCAGTGCTAGACAACAGGGGGGCCAAGAGACCCAGTACTTC. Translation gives CSARQQGGQETQYF.

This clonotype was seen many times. The CDR3 DNA follows: TGTGCCAGCAGCTTGGGTGGCCCCGATACGCAGTATTTT. It encodes CASSLGGPDTQYF. The rearrangement joins TRBV5-5 to TRBJ2-3; no reliable D call. This CDR3 has 13 residues. Germline CDR1 reads SGHKS; CDR2 reads YYEKEE (reference sequence). Trimming shortened V by 0 bases and J by 6 bases, and 8 bases separated the two germline ends.

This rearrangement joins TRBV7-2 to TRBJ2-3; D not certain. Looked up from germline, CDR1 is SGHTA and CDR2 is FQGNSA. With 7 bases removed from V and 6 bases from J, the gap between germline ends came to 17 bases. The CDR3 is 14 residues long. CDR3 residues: CASTSQASIDTQYF. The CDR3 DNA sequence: TGTGCCAGCACCTCTCAAGCGTCCATTGATACGCAGTATTTT.

For the CDR3, the DNA is TGTGCCACCCTCTCCGGGGGACAGGGAATCAATCAGCCCCAGCATTTT. Encoded protein: CATLSGGQGINQPQHF. This chain links TRBV19 with TRBJ1-5, with TRBD1 identical over 9 bases. This CDR3 spans 16 amino acids. The V gene end was trimmed by 10 bases and the J gene end by 3 bases; junction bases not matched to a gene: 13. CDR1 and CDR2 from the germline V gene are LNHDA and SQIVND (reference sequence).

The CDR3 coding sequence is TGTGCCAGCAGTTTATCGAAGGGGCTTGGGGGTGAAAAACTGTTTTTT. Residues: CASSLSKGLGGEKLFF. This chain connects TRBV27 to TRBJ1-4; tentatively, D is TRBD1 (5 bases). The CDR3 covers 16 residues. Germline values: CDR1 MNHEY, CDR2 SMNVEV (reference sequence). V lost 0 bases and J lost 7, with 15 bases in between. The full variable domain, rest sourced from reference TRBV27 and TRBJ1-4, is EAQVTQNPRYLITVTGKKLTVTCSQNMNHEYMSWYRQDPGLGLRQIYYSMNVEVTDKGDVPEGYKVSRKEKRNFPLILESPSPNQTSLYFCASSLSKGLGGEKLFFGSGTQLSVL.

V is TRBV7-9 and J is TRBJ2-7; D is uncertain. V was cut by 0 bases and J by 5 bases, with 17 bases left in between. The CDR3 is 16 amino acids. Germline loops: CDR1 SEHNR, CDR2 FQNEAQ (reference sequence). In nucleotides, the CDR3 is TGTGCCAGCAGCTTAGCTTCTGGGGTAAATCCCCACGAGCAGTACTTC. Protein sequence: CASSLASGVNPHEQYF.

CDR3 in amino acids: CASSPGQGQRGYTF. The CDR3 region has the DNA TGTGCCAGTAGTCCCGGACAGGGCCAACGCGGCTACACCTTC. The rearrangement joins TRBV19 to TRBJ1-2; the match to TRBD1 covers 8 bases. The CDR3 covers 14 residues. Germline V gene lookup returns CDR1 LNHDA and CDR2 SQIVND (reference sequence). Losses at the gene ends were 5 bases for V and 8 bases for J; bases not matched to a gene: 10.

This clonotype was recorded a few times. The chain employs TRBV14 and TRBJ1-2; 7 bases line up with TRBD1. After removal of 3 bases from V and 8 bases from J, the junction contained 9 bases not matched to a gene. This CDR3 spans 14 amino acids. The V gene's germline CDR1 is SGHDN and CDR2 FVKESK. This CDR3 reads CASSQETGVGGYTF. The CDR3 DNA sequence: TGTGCCAGCAGCCAGGAAACAGGGGTGGGAGGCTACACCTTC. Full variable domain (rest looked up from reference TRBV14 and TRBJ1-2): EAGVTQFPSHSVIEKGQTVTLRCDPISGHDNLYWYRRVMGKEIKFLLHFVKESKQDESGMPNNRFLAERTGGTYSTLKVQPAELEDSGVYFCASSQETGVGGYTFGSGTRLTVV.

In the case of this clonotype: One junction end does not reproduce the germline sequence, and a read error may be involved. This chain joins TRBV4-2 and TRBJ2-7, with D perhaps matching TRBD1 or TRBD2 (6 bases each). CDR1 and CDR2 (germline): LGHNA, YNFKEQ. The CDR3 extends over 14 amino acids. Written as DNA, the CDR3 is TGTGCCAGCAGACAAGCAGGGGAGGACTACGAGCAGTACTTC. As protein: CASRQAGEDYEQYF.

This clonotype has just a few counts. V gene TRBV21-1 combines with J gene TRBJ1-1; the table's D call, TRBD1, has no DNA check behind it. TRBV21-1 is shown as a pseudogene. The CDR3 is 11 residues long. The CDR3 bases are TGTGCCAGCAAAGCGGACAGGGAAGCTTTCTTT. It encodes CASKADREAFF.

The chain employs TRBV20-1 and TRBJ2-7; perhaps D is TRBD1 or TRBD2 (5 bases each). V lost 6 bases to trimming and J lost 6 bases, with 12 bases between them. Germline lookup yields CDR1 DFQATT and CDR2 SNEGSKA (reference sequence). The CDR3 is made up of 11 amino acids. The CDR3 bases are TGCAGTGCCCCGAGGGGTGGCGAGCAGTACTTC. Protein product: CSAPRGGEQYF.

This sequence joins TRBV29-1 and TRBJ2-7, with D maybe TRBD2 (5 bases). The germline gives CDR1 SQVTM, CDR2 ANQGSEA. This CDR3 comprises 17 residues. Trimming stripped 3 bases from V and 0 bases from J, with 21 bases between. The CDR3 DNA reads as TGCAGCGTTGAGGAGGAAGCGTCGCCTACCTCCTCCTACGAGCAGTACTTC. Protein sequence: CSVEEEASPTSSYEQYF.

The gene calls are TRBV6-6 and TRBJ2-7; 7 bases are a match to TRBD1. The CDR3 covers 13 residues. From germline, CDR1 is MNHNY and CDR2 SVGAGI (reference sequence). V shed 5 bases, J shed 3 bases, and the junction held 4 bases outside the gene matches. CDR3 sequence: CASSRDSRYEQYF. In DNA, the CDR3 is TGTGCCAGCAGTAGGGACAGTCGCTACGAGCAGTACTTC.

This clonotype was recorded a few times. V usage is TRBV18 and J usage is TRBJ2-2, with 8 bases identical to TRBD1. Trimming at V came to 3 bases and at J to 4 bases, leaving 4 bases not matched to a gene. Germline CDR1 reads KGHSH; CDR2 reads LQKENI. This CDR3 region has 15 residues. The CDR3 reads CASSPGTGATGELFF. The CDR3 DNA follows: TGTGCCAGCTCACCCGGGACAGGTGCCACCGGGGAGCTGTTTTTT.

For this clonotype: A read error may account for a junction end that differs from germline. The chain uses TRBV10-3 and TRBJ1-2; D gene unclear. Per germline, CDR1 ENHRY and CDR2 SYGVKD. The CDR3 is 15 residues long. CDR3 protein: CAISEPRASLYGYSF. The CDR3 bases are TGTGCCATCAGTGAGCCCCGGGCGTCGCTCTATGGCTACTCCTTC.

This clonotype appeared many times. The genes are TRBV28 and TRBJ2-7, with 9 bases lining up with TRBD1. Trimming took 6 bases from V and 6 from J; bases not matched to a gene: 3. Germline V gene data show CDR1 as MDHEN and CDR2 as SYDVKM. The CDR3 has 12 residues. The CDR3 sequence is CASRTGGSEQYF. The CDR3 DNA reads TGTGCCAGCAGGACAGGGGGGAGCGAGCAGTACTTC.

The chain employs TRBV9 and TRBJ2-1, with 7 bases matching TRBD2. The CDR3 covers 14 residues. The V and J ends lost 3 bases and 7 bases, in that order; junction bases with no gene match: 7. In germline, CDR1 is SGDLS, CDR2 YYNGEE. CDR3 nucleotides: TGTGCCAGCAGCGGGGGGGACTACCGGAATGAGCAGTTCTTC. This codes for CASSGGDYRNEQFF.